This TCR beta chain was captured by sequencing in a study of T cells in Graves' hyperthyroidism and ophthalmopathy. About the research overall: Initial diagnosis, before any treatment, was when peripheral blood was collected.

RNA transcripts were the template for amplifying TCR beta CDR3 regions. HTBI primers were employed in a first-round RT-PCR of the TCR CDR3. Using its own MiXCR run on the multiplex PCR reads, TCRdb lists one record per CDR3 protein. The sample includes almost 500,000 distinct CDR3 sequences, less than 25% seen only once; the top ten take about half. The cohort's ophthalmopathy patients, a group with duration under 3 months, had a Clinical Activity Score of at least 3 and a NOSPECS grade of at least 4. Based on clinical symptoms, serum thyroxine and TRAb, thyroid ultrasound and orbital computed tomography, diagnoses were reached. Germline V gene data show CDR1 as MNHNY and CDR2 as SVGAGI (reference sequence). V was trimmed by 1 base and J by 5 bases, leaving 10 bases between them. The CDR3 contains 14 residues.

V usage is TRBV6-6 and J usage is TRBJ2-3, with no clear D. Material for sequencing was blood. The TCR comes from a woman in her 70s with Graves' ophthalmopathy. CDR3 nucleotide sequence: TGTGCCAGCAGTTACTTCGGTTCTGTAGATACGCAGTATTTT. It translates to CASSYFGSVDTQYF.